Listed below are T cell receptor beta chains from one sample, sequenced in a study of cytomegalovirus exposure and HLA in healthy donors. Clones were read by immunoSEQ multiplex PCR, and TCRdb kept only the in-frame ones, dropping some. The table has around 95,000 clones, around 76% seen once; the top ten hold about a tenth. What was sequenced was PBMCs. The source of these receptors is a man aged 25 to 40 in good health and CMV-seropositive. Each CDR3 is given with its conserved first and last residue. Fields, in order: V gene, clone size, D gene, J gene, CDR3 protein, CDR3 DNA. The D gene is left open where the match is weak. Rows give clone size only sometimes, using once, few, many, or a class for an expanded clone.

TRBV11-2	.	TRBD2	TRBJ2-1	CASSLISGGYNEQFF	TGTGCCAGCAGCTTAATCAGCGGGGGTTACAATGAGCAGTTCTTC
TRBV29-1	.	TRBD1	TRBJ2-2	CSGTGGHGELFF	TGCAGCGGGACAGGGGGTCACGGGGAGCTGTTTTTT
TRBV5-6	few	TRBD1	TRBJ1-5	CASSLEGGQGANQPQHF	TGTGCCAGCAGCTTGGAGGGGGGACAGGGGGCCAATCAGCCCCAGCATTTT
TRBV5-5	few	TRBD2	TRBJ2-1	CASSLAGGLAGGASGNEQFF	TGTGCCAGCAGCTTGGCCGGGGGGCTAGCGGGGGGGGCTTCAGGCAATGAGCAGTTCTTC
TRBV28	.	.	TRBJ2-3	CASSLGAYFSPGGGTDTQYF	TGTGCCAGCAGTCTTGGGGCGTACTTCTCCCCGGGGGGCGGCACAGATACGCAGTATTTT
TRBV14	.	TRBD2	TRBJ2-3	CASSLGTIQYF	TGTGCCAGCAGCCTCGGGACTATTCAGTATTTT
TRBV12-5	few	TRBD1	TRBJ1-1	CASGLTMGQGNTEAFF	TGTGCTAGTGGTTTGACGATGGGACAGGGGAACACTGAAGCTTTCTTT
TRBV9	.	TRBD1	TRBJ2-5	CASSAQGDRVGETQYF	TGTGCCAGCAGCGCCCAGGGGGACAGGGTGGGAGAGACCCAGTACTTC
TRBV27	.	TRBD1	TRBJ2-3	CASSSHNRDRGSGPTDTQYF	TGTGCCAGCAGTTCTCATAACCGGGACAGGGGTTCGGGTCCCACAGATACGCAGTATTTT
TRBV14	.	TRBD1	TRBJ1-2	CASSLRTGFGYTF	TGTGCCAGCAGCTTAAGGACAGGGTTCGGCTACACCTTC
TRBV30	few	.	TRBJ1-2	CAWSADGVTYYGYTF	TGTGCCTGGAGTGCCGACGGAGTCACTTACTATGGCTACACCTTC